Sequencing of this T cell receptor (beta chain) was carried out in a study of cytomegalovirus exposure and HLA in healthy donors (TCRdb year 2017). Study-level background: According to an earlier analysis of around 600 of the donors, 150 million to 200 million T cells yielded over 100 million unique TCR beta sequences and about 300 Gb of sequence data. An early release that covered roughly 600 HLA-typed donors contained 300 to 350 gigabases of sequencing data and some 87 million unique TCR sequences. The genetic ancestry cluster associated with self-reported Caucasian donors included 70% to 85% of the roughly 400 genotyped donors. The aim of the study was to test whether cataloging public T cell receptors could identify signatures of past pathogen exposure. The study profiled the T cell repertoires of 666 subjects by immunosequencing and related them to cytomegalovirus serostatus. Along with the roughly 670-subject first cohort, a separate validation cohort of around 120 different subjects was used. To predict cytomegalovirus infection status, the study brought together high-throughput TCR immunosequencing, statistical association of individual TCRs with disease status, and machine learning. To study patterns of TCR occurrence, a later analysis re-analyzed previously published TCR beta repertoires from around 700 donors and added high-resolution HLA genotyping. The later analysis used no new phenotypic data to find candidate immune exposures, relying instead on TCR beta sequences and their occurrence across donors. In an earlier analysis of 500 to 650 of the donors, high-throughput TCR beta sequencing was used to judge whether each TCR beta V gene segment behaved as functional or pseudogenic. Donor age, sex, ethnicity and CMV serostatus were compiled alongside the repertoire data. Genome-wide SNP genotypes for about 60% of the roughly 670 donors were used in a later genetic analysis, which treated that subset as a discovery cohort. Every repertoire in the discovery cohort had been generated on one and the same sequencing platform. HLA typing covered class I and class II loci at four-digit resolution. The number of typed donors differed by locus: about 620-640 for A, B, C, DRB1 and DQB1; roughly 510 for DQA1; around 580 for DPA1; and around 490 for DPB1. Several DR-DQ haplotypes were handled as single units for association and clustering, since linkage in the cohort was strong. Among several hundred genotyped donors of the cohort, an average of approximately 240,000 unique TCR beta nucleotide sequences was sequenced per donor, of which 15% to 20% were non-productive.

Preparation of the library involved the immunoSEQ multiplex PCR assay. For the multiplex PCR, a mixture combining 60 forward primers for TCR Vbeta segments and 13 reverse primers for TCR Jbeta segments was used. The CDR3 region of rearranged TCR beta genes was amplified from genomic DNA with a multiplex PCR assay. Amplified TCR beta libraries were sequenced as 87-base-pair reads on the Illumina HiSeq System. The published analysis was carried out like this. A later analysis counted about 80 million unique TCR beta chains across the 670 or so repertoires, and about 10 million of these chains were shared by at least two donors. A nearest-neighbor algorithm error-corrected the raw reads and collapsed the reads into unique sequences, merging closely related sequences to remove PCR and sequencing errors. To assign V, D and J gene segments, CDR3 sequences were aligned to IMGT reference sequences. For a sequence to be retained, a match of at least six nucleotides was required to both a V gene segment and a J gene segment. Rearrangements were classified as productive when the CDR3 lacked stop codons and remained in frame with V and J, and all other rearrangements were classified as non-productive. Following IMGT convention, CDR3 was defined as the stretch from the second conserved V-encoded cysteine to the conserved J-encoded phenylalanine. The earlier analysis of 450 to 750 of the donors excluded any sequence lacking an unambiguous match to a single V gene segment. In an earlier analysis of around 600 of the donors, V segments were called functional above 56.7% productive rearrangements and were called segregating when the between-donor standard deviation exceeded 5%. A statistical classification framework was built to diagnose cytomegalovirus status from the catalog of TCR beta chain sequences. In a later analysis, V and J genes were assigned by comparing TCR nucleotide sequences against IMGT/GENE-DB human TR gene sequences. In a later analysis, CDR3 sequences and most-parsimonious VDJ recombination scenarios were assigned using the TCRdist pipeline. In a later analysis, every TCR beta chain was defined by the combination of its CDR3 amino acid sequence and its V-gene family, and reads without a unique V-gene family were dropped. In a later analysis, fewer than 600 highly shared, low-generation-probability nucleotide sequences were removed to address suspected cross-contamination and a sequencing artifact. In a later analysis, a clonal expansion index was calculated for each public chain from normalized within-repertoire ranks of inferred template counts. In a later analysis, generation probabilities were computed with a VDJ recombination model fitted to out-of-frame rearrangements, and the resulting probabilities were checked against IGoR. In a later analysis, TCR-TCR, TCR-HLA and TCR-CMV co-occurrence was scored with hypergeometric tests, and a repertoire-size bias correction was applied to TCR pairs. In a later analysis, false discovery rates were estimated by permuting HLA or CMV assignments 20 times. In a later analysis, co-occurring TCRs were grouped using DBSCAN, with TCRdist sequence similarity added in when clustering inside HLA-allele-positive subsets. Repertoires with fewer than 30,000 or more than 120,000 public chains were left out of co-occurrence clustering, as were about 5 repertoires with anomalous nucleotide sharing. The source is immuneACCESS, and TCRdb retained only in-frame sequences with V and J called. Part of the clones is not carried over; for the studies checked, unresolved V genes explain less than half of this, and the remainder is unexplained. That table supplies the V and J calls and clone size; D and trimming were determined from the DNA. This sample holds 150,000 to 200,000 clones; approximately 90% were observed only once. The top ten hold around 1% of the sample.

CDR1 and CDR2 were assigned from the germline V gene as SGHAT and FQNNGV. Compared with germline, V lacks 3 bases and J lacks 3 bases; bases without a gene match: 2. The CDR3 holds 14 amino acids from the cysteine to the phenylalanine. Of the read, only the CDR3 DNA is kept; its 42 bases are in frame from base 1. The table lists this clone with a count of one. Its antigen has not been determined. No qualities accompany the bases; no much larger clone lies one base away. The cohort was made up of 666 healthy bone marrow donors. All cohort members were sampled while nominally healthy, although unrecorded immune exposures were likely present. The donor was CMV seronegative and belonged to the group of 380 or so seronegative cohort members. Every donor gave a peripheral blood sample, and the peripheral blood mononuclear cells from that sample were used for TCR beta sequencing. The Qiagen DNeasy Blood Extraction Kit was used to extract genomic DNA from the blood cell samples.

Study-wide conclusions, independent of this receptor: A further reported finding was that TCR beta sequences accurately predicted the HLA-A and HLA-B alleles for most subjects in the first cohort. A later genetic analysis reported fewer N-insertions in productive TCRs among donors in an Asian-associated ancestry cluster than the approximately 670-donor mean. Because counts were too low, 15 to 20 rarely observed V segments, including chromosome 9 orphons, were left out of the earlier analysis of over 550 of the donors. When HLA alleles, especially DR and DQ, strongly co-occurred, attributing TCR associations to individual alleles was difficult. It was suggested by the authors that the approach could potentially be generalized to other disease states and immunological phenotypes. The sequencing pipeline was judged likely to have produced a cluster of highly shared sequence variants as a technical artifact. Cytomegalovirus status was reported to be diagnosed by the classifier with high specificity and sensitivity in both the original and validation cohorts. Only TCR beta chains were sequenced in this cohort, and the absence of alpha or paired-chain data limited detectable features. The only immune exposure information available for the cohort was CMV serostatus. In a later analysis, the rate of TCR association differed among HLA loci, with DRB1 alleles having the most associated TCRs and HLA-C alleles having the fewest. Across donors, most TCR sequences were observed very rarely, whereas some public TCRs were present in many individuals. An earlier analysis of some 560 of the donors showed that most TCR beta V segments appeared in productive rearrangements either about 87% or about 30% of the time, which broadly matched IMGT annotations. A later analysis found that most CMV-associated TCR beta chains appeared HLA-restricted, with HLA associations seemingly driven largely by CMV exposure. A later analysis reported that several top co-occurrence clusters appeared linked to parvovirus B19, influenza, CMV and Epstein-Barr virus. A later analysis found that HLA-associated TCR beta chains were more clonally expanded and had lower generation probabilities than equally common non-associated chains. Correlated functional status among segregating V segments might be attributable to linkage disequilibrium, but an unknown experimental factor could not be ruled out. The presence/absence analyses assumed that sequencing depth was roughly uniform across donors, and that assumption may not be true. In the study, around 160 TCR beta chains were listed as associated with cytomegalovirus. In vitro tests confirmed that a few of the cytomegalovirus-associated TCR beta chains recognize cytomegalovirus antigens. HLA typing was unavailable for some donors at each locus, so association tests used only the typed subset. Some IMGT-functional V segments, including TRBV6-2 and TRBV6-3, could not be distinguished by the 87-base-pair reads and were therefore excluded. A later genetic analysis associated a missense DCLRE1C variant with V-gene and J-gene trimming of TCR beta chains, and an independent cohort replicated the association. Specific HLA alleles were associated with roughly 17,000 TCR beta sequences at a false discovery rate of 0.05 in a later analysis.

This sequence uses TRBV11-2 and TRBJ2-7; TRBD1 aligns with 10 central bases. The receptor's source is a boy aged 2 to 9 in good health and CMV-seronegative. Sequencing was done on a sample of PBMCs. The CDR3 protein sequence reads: CASSFGTGVYEQYF. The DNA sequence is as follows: TGTGCCAGCAGCTTCGGGACAGGGGTCTACGAGCAGTACTTC.